This T cell receptor beta chain is from a study of control samples from healthy donors and cancer patients. Some clones are missing from TCRdb's copy, which holds only in-frame ones; the method was immunoSEQ multiplex PCR. The data show some 41,000 clones, over 75% seen once. Between the trimmed V and J ends, which lost 10 bases and 2 bases, there was a span of 20 bases. The CDR3 has 16 amino acids. The germline V gene encodes CDR1 LNHDA and CDR2 SQIVND (reference sequence). The specimen was PBMCs. The TCR was taken from an older woman with lung cancer. This sequence joins TRBV19 and TRBJ2-2; D is perhaps TRBD1 (7 bases). The chain's CDR3 is CATLPRRGRNTGELFF. CDR3 sequence (DNA): TGTGCCACCCTTCCCCGGAGGGGGCGAAACACCGGGGAGCTGTTTTTT.